These 22 T cell receptor beta chains were all obtained from the same sample, sequenced in a study of blood T cell repertoires in COVID-19. The assay was immunoSEQ multiplex PCR, and TCRdb's table has in-frame clones only and misses some. Of hundreds of thousands of clones listed, 85% to 90% are singletons. Sequencing input: peripheral blood. The origin of the receptors is an older woman with COVID-19, enrolled during active disease.

V usage is TRBV30 and J usage is TRBJ1-2; D unclear. The CDR3 sequence is 12 residues long. V was trimmed by 2 bases and J by 4 bases, leaving 8 bases between them. Germline V gene data show CDR1 as GTSNPN and CDR2 as SVGIG (reference sequence). The CDR3 bases are TGTGCCTGGAGTCTTAACTTCTATGGCTACACCTTC. It is translated as CAWSLNFYGYTF.

In its sample, this clone was seen a few times. The chain combines TRBV29-1 with TRBJ1-1; D is ambiguous. V lost 1 base and J lost 7, with 13 bases in between. This CDR3 region has 13 residues. The germline CDR1 and CDR2 sequences are SQVTM and ANQGSEA. The CDR3: CSVEAGAGREAFF. CDR3 bases: TGCAGCGTTGAAGCCGGTGCAGGCCGTGAAGCTTTCTTT.

The J gene is TRBJ2-1, the V gene TRBV19; 11 bases line up with TRBD2. The CDR3 sequence is 16 residues long. Germline CDR1 is LNHDA and CDR2 is SQIVND (reference sequence). V shed 7 bases, J shed 4 bases, and the junction held 9 bases outside the gene matches. The chain's CDR3 is CASTVGSGGVYNEQFF. CDR3 bases: TGTGCCAGTACCGTGGGTAGCGGGGGGGTATACAATGAGCAGTTCTTC.

The V and J genes are TRBV1 and TRBJ1-5. TRBV1 is described as a pseudogene. The CDR3 is made up of 15 amino acids. CDR3: CTSRPGLIGKQPQHF. Written as DNA, the CDR3 is TGCACCAGCCGACCCGGACTCATAGGGAAGCAGCCCCAGCATTTT.

The V gene is TRBV10-3, the J gene TRBJ1-6, with 8 bases lining up with TRBD1. This CDR3 has 18 amino acids. Trimming at V came to 0 bases and at J to 2 bases, leaving 6 bases not matched to a gene. Germline V gene lookup returns CDR1 ENHRY and CDR2 SYGVKD. The CDR3 sequence is CAISESGRGQAYNSPLHF. CDR3 nucleotide sequence: TGTGCCATCAGTGAGTCAGGGAGGGGACAGGCCTATAATTCACCCCTCCACTTT.

The chain couples TRBV2 to TRBJ2-3, with D unclear. V was pared by 1 base and J by 3 bases, with 8 bases between. The CDR3 extends over 14 amino acids. The germline gives CDR1 SNHLY, CDR2 FYNNEI. The CDR3 is CASSEGSETDTQYF. The CDR3 bases are TGTGCCAGCAGTGAAGGCAGCGAGACAGATACGCAGTATTTT. The full variable domain, completed using reference TRBV2 and TRBJ2-3, is EPEVTQTPSHQVTQMGQEVILRCVPISNHLYFYWYRQILGQKVEFLVSFYNNEISEKSEIFDDQFSVERPDGSNFTLKIRSTKLEDSAMYFCASSEGSETDTQYFGPGTRLTVL.

The chain has TRBV5-5 and TRBJ1-1; 9 bases agree with TRBD1. J was trimmed by 3 bases and V by 3 bases; bases with no gene match: 9. The germline V gene has CDR1 SGHKS and CDR2 YYEKEE (reference sequence). CDR3 length equals 16 residues. The CDR3 loop reads CASSSWTGARDTEAFF. The CDR3 bases are TGTGCCAGCAGCTCTTGGACAGGGGCGCGAGACACTGAAGCTTTCTTT.

The chain has TRBV24-1 and TRBJ1-4; D might be TRBD1 (5 bases). The V end lost 4 bases, the J end lost 8 bases, and 16 bases lay between the germline ends. Germline loops: CDR1 KGHDR, CDR2 SFDVKD. The CDR3 runs 15 residues. The CDR3 nucleotides are TGTGCCACCAGTGAGGGGTCTGCAGGGCGGGAAAAACTGTTTTTT. Amino acids: CATSEGSAGREKLFF.

The table lists this clone with a few counts. The V gene is TRBV7-9, the J gene TRBJ1-2; TRBD1 might be the D (5 bases). This CDR3 is built from 12 residues. V gave up 4 bases and J gave up 3 bases, with 6 bases separating them. Germline V gene data show CDR1 as SEHNR and CDR2 as FQNEAQ (reference sequence). The CDR3 protein is CASSSTDYGYTF. DNA of the CDR3: TGTGCCAGCAGCTCGACAGACTATGGCTACACCTTC. The entire variable domain, with the rest obtained from reference TRBV7-9 and TRBJ1-2, is as follows: DTGVSQNPRHKITKRGQNVTFRCDPISEHNRLYWYRQTLGQGPEFLTYFQNEAQLEKSRLLSDRFSAERPKGSFSTLEIQRTEQGDSAMYLCASSSTDYGYTFGSGTRLTVV.

The V gene is TRBV5-1, the J gene TRBJ1-4; possible D gene TRBD1, 6 bases. The germline V gene has CDR1 SGHRS and CDR2 YFSETQ. This CDR3 contains 16 residues. Between the trimmed V and J ends, which lost 4 bases and 8 bases, there was a span of 21 bases. Written as DNA, the CDR3 is TGCGCCAGCAGCCTGGGCCCCAGGGGAGGGGAGGAAAAACTGTTTTTT. Translated, it gives CASSLGPRGGEEKLFF.

The V and J genes are TRBV3-1 (or the pseudogene TRBV3-2) and TRBJ2-1, with D possibly being TRBD2 (5 bases). Germline CDR1 and CDR2: LGHDT and YNNKEL (reference sequence). This CDR3 is built from 15 residues. V lost 1 base and J 0 bases, leaving 7 bases between the germline ends. The CDR3 nucleotides read TGTGCCAGCAGCCAAGGTGGGAGCTCCTACAATGAGCAGTTCTTC. Its protein is CASSQGGSSYNEQFF.

V usage is TRBV7-6 and J usage is TRBJ1-5; the match to TRBD1 covers 10 bases. The ends lost 5 bases at V and 2 bases at J; junction bases unmatched: 3. The CDR3 is 15 amino acids. CDR1 SGHVS and CDR2 FNYEAQ come from the germline V gene. CDR3 sequence reads: CASSQGTGGNQPQHF. The CDR3 nucleotides are TGTGCCAGCAGCCAAGGGACAGGGGGCAATCAGCCCCAGCATTTT.

This clone has more than one count but fewer than ten. Other DNA sequences in this specimen translate into the identical CDR3. V gene TRBV18 combines with J gene TRBJ2-3; weak D call: TRBD2 (5 bases). In germline, CDR1 is KGHSH, CDR2 LQKENI. Trimming removed 3 bases at V and 0 bases at J, with 10 bases between. The CDR3 has 15 residues. CDR3 amino acids: CASSPPGSSTDTQYF. The CDR3 DNA reads as TGTGCCAGCTCACCCCCGGGATCTAGCACAGATACGCAGTATTTT.

Here the CDR3 DNA reads TGTGCCAGCAGGGGCCGGGGGGGCACTGAAGCTTTCTTT. Protein product: CASRGRGGTEAFF. V usage is TRBV28 and J usage is TRBJ1-1; D is perhaps TRBD1 (5 bases). The CDR3 is 13 residues long. Trimming took off 6 bases at V and 4 bases at J, with 12 bases between the two ends. Per the germline V gene, CDR1 is MDHEN and CDR2 is SYDVKM.

The chain combines TRBV5-1 with TRBJ2-7, with 11 bases lining up with TRBD2. This CDR3 spans 14 amino acids. CDR1 is SGHRS and CDR2 is YFSETQ in the germline V gene. Losses at the gene ends were 6 bases for V and 7 bases for J; bases not matched to a gene: 9. CDR3 nucleotides: TGCGCCAGCACCCCAACTAGCGGGGGCTGGGAGCAGTACTTC. Protein product: CASTPTSGGWEQYF. The full variable domain, in which reference TRBV5-1 and TRBJ2-7 provide the parts outside the CDR3, is KAGVTQTPRYLIKTRGQQVTLSCSPISGHRSVSWYQQTPGQGLQFLFEYFSETQRNKGNFPGRFSGRQFSNSRSEMNVSTLELGDSALYLCASTPTSGGWEQYFGPGTRLTVT.

The chain has TRBV7-2 and TRBJ1-2; the D gene is possibly TRBD1 (5 bases). The CDR3 is made up of 14 amino acids. Germline values: CDR1 SGHTA, CDR2 FQGNSA. V shed 6 bases and J shed 2 bases, with 13 bases lying between them. CDR3 sequence reads: CASRPDSTNYGYTF. CDR3 in DNA: TGTGCCAGCAGACCAGACAGCACAAACTATGGCTACACCTTC.

The V gene is TRBV30, the J gene TRBJ1-2, with 8 bases aligning to TRBD1. Germline CDR1 GTSNPN, CDR2 SVGIG (reference sequence). With V trimmed by 4 bases and J by 5 bases, 6 bases remained unmatched. The length of the CDR3 is 13 residues. The CDR3 loop reads CAWTTGAQYGYTF. The CDR3 DNA is TGTGCCTGGACGACAGGGGCGCAATATGGCTACACCTTC.

V and J are TRBV5-4 and TRBJ1-6; possibly TRBD1 for D (6 bases). V lost 0 bases and J 9 bases, leaving 13 bases between the germline ends. CDR1 and CDR2 (germline): SGHNT, YYREEE (reference sequence). The CDR3 loop spans 15 amino acids. In nucleotides, the CDR3 is TGTGCCAGCAGCTTGGATCAGGGGAAGGGTTCACCCCTCCACTTT. Residues: CASSLDQGKGSPLHF.

V is TRBV3-1 (or the pseudogene TRBV3-2) and J is TRBJ2-3, with no clear D. The V and J ends lost 3 bases and 1 base respectively, with 8 bases between them. Germline assignment: CDR1 LGHDT and CDR2 YNNKEL (reference sequence). This CDR3 is 14 amino acids long. In DNA, the CDR3 is TGTGCCAGCAGCCATAGTAAAGGCACAGATACGCAGTATTTT. This codes for CASSHSKGTDTQYF.

The chain combines TRBV11-2 with TRBJ2-2; 9 bases fit TRBD2. CDR3 size: 16 residues. Germline CDR1 and CDR2: SGHAT and FQNNGV. Losses at the gene ends were 5 bases for V and 4 bases for J; bases not matched to a gene: 8. The CDR3 bases are TGTGCCAGCAGCCCCCGCGGGGGGGCATTCACCGGGGAGCTGTTTTTT. It translates to CASSPRGGAFTGELFF.

The V and J genes are TRBV13 and TRBJ2-5; possibly TRBD2 for D (6 bases). In germline, CDR1 is PRHDT, CDR2 FYEKMQ (reference sequence). The V end lost 7 bases, the J end lost 5 bases, and 17 bases lay between the germline ends. The CDR3 runs to 14 residues. This chain's CDR3 is CASTSPGAKETQYF. Written as DNA, the CDR3 is TGTGCCAGCACTTCTCCGGGAGCCAAGGAGACCCAGTACTTC.

This chain uses TRBV11-2 with TRBJ2-3; 9 nucleotides line up with TRBD2. The CDR3 sequence is 17 residues long. Per the germline V gene, CDR1 is SGHAT and CDR2 is FQNNGV. Losses at the gene ends were 2 bases for V and 5 bases for J; bases not matched to a gene: 11. CDR3: CASSLLPVAGDLDTQYF. For the CDR3, the DNA is TGTGCCAGCAGCTTATTACCGGTAGCGGGGGACCTAGATACGCAGTATTTT.